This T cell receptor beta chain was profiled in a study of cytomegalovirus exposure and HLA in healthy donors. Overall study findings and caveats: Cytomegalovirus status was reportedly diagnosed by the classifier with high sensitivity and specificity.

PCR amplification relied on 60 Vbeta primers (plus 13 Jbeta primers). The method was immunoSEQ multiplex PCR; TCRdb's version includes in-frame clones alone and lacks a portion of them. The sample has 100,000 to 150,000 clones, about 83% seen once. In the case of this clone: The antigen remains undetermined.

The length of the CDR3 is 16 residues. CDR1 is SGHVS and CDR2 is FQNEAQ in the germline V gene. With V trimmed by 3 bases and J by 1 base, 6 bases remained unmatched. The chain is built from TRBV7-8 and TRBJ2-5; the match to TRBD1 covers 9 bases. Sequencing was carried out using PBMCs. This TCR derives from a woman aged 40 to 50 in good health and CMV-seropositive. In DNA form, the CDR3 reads TGTGCCAGCAGCTTTAAACGGGACAGGGCCCAAGAGACCCAGTACTTC. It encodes CASSFKRDRAQETQYF.